This T cell receptor (beta chain) comes out of a study of T-cell memory formation after mild COVID-19. On the study more broadly: Clustering of TCRs was largely donor specific.

5'RACE with constant-segment primers built TCRalpha and TCRbeta cDNA libraries with UMIs. TCRdb recomputed calls from the 5' RACE reads with MiXCR, one row per CDR3 protein. The sample yields some 57,000 distinct CDR3 sequences, approximately 12% seen once. This clonotype has only a few counts. The specimen was PBMCs or a T cell subset sorted from them (not recorded which). The clonotype was recovered from a young man who had mild COVID-19 (a few samples of this study predate the infection). Cell type and time point are not known.

CDR3 sequence reads: CASSYSRDSLQETQYF. In nucleotides, the CDR3 is TGTGCCAGCAGTTACTCGCGGGACAGTCTCCAAGAGACCCAGTACTTC. The rearrangement uses TRBV6-2 or TRBV6-3 and TRBJ2-5; D may be TRBD1 (7 bases). V lost 0 bases to trimming and J lost 1 base, with 12 bases between them. Germline CDR1 MNHEY, CDR2 SVGEGT. CDR3 length: 16 residues.